The entry below describes one T cell receptor (beta chain). Assay used: immunoSEQ multiplex PCR; TCRdb lists only in-frame clones, some missing. The table has 250,000 to 300,000 clones, 80% to 90% seen once. The record originates from a study of cytomegalovirus exposure and HLA in healthy donors. V was clipped by 10 bases and J by 6 bases, with 13 bases between them. This CDR3 has 13 residues. The germline V gene has CDR1 MDHEN and CDR2 SYDVKM. While the first cohort had 600 to 800 subjects, the donors belonged to the separate validation cohort of 100 to 150 subjects. This receptor was obtained from a woman between 18 and 29 years old in good health and CMV-seronegative. The rearrangement joins TRBV28 to TRBJ1-6, with D hard to call. The specimen was PBMCs. CDR3 loop: CATYRDPNSPLHF. CDR3 DNA: TGTGCCACCTACCGGGATCCTAATTCACCCCTCCACTTT.